This T cell receptor (beta chain) was captured by sequencing in a study of radiation and T cells in renal cell carcinoma. Some clones are missing from TCRdb's copy, which holds only in-frame ones; the method was immunoSEQ multiplex PCR. This sample has fewer than 200,000 clones, with about 87% found just once. Noted time point: blood 4 weeks post-SBRT, at nephrectomy. The treatment is: 15 Gy SBRT to primary tumor, nephrectomy 4 weeks later. This receptor was obtained from a woman aged 45-60 years with renal cell carcinoma. Source: blood, taken from a patient whose treatment included radiotherapy and nephrectomy.

The CDR3 DNA reads as TGTGCCAGCAGCTCAGGGATTTCTTTCTACGAGCAGTACTTC. Translation gives CASSSGISFYEQYF. The gene calls are TRBV13 and TRBJ2-7; D might be TRBD1 (5 bases). The CDR3 has 14 residues. The V gene's germline CDR1 is PRHDT and CDR2 FYEKMQ (reference sequence). V dropped 4 bases and J dropped 3 bases, with 13 bases sitting between them.